Shown below are 20 T cell receptor beta chains from a single sample sequenced in a study of T-cell memory formation after mild COVID-19. A single record per CDR3 protein comes from TCRdb applying MiXCR to the 5' RACE reads. The profile covers some 600,000 distinct CDR3 sequences, with approximately 15% appearing a single time and roughly 7.7% taken by the ten largest. The sequenced sample was PBMCs or a T cell subset sorted from them (not recorded which). The receptors derive from an adult woman who had mild COVID-19 (a few samples of this study predate the infection). Cell type and time point are not known.

This clonotype has only a few counts. The chain is built from TRBV7-9 and TRBJ2-1, with D perhaps TRBD1 or TRBD2 (5 bases each). The CDR3 length is 14 residues. CDR1 and CDR2 (germline): SEHNR, FQNEAQ (reference sequence). V was shortened by 4 bases and J by 5 bases, with 12 bases between the two germline ends. The CDR3 coding sequence is TGTGCCAGCAGCTCCTCGGGACCCCACAATGAGCAGTTCTTC. This translates into CASSSSGPHNEQFF. The full variable domain, with the rest looked up from reference TRBV7-9 and TRBJ2-1, is DTGVSQNPRHKITKRGQNVTFRCDPISEHNRLYWYRQTLGQGPEFLTYFQNEAQLEKSRLLSDRFSAERPKGSFSTLEIQRTEQGDSAMYLCASSSSGPHNEQFFGPGTRLTVL.

The chain joins TRBV5-1 to TRBJ2-7; D gene ambiguous. The CDR3 spans 14 residues. V was shortened by 4 bases and J by 1 base, with 12 bases between the two germline ends. Looked up from germline, CDR1 is SGHRS and CDR2 is YFSETQ. The CDR3 here is CASSGWPRSYEQYF. As DNA, the CDR3 is TGCGCCAGCAGCGGGTGGCCTCGTTCCTACGAGCAGTACTTC.

In its sample, this clonotype was seen a few times. The V gene is TRBV27, the J gene TRBJ2-7; possible D gene TRBD2, 7 bases. CDR1 MNHEY and CDR2 SMNVEV come from the germline V gene (reference sequence). CDR3 length: 15 amino acids. Trimming left V 3 bases short and J 2 bases short, with 14 bases between. The DNA for the CDR3 is TGTGCCAGCAGTTTTTCGGGGGCGGGGGCCTACGAGCAGTACTTC. Protein sequence: CASSFSGAGAYEQYF.

This clonotype came up a few times. The rearrangement links TRBV12-3 or TRBV12-4 to TRBJ2-1, with TRBD2 identical over 7 bases. The CDR3 length is 18 residues. With 3 bases clipped from V and 0 bases from J, the junction kept 11 bases outside the gene matches. CDR3 residues: CASSFPRGAGSSYNEQFF. The CDR3, as DNA: TGTGCCAGCAGTTTCCCGCGAGGAGCGGGAAGCTCCTACAATGAGCAGTTCTTC.

This clonotype was counted between two and nine times. This sequence joins TRBV5-1 and TRBJ2-3, with 14 bases fitting TRBD2. Per germline, CDR1 SGHRS and CDR2 YFSETQ. The ends lost 3 bases at V and 5 bases at J; junction bases unmatched: 5. CDR3 size: 16 residues. The CDR3, as DNA: TGCGCCAGCAGCTCGGGACTAGCGGGAGCATTAGATACGCAGTATTTT. This translates into CASSSGLAGALDTQYF.

The sample holds a few counts of this clonotype. The chain is built from TRBV29-1 and TRBJ2-5, with TRBD2 identical over 7 bases. The CDR3 runs to 13 residues. After removal of 3 bases from V and 1 base from J, the junction contained 2 bases not matched to a gene. Germline CDR1 is SQVTM and CDR2 is ANQGSEA. The CDR3 DNA reads TGCAGCGTTGAGACGGGGGGCCAAGAGACCCAGTACTTC. Its translation: CSVETGGQETQYF.

This clonotype has only a few counts. The V and J genes are TRBV7-6 and TRBJ2-3; 9 positions agree with TRBD1. V dropped 2 bases and J dropped 1; count of bases not matched to a gene: 10. This CDR3 has 18 amino acids. Per germline, CDR1 SGHVS and CDR2 FNYEAQ. The CDR3 region has the DNA TGTGCCAGCAGCTTATCCCCCCCAAGGACAGGGGGCACAGATACGCAGTATTTT. This gives the protein CASSLSPPRTGGTDTQYF.

This clonotype was recorded a few times. The rearrangement joins TRBV21-1 to TRBJ2-7; the D call of TRBD1 is as the table states it, not checked on the DNA. TRBV21-1 is tagged as a pseudogene. The CDR3 has 12 amino acids. In DNA, the CDR3 is TGTGCCAGCAGCACCGGACACTTCAGCTCCCACTTC. It encodes CASSTGHFSSHF.

The chain couples TRBV6-2 or TRBV6-3 to TRBJ2-6; D possibly corresponds to TRBD1 (6 bases). This CDR3 is built from 16 residues. The V end lost 4 bases, the J end lost 2 bases, and 12 bases lay between the germline ends. Germline V CDR1 and CDR2: MNHEY, SVGEGT. In DNA form, the CDR3 reads TGTGCCAGCAGTTTCCTCAGGGGAGCTGGGGCCAACGTCCTGACTTTC. As protein: CASSFLRGAGANVLTF.

This clonotype has ten or more counts. This chain links TRBV11-2 with TRBJ1-2, with D unresolved. V was cut by 5 bases and J by 4 bases, with 8 bases left in between. The CDR3 is made up of 12 amino acids. CDR1 is SGHAT and CDR2 is FQNNGV in the germline V gene. The CDR3 reads CASSHGVYGYTF. DNA for the CDR3: TGTGCCAGCAGCCACGGGGTCTATGGCTACACCTTC.

The rearrangement uses TRBV11-2 and TRBJ2-5, with D perhaps assigned TRBD1 or TRBD2 (5 bases each). The CDR3 contains 14 residues. Trimming stripped 2 bases from V and 7 bases from J, with 14 bases between. From germline, CDR1 is SGHAT and CDR2 FQNNGV. CDR3: CASSLLRDRGTQYF. Written as DNA, the CDR3 is TGTGCCAGCAGCTTATTGAGGGACCGCGGGACCCAGTACTTC.

There are a few counts of this clonotype. The rearrangement joins TRBV3-1 to TRBJ2-1; no clear D gene. Trimming took 0 bases from V and 6 from J, leaving 12 bases between them. Germline-derived CDR1 and CDR2 are LGHDT and YNNKEL (reference sequence). The CDR3 totals 15 residues. CDR3 residues: CASSQDLWGSNEQFF. The CDR3 DNA reads as TGTGCCAGCAGCCAAGATCTGTGGGGTAGCAATGAGCAGTTCTTC.

This clonotype has just a few counts. The chain has TRBV2 and TRBJ1-2; D unresolved. The CDR3 runs 13 residues. V shed 6 bases and J shed 9 bases, with 17 bases lying between them. Germline CDR1 reads SNHLY; CDR2 reads FYNNEI. CDR3 residues: CASSPGAVRSYTF. In DNA, the CDR3 is TGTGCCAGCAGCCCCGGCGCCGTGAGGAGCTACACCTTC. The full variable domain, its missing parts supplied by reference TRBV2 and TRBJ1-2, is EPEVTQTPSHQVTQMGQEVILRCVPISNHLYFYWYRQILGQKVEFLVSFYNNEISEKSEIFDDQFSVERPDGSNFTLKIRSTKLEDSAMYFCASSPGAVRSYTFGSGTRLTVV.

The chain links TRBV4-1 to TRBJ1-4; no reliable D call. The CDR3 sequence is 15 residues long. Trimming cost V 1 base and J 8 bases, with 14 bases left between them. Germline values: CDR1 MGHRA, CDR2 YSYEKL. The CDR3, as DNA: TGCGCCAGCAGCCAAGTTATGAGGGAGGGCGAAAAACTGTTTTTT. It yields the protein CASSQVMREGEKLFF.

A few counts support this clonotype. The V call is TRBV12-3 or TRBV12-4, the J call TRBJ2-1, with D perhaps given as TRBD1 or TRBD2 (5 bases each). V was pared by 5 bases and J by 0 bases, with 14 bases between. This CDR3 spans 16 amino acids. The CDR3 is CASSAAWGSSYNEQFF. The DNA for the CDR3 is TGTGCCAGCAGTGCGGCGTGGGGGAGCTCCTACAATGAGCAGTTCTTC.

The chain employs TRBV7-2 and TRBJ1-6; D is possibly TRBD1 (5 bases). The CDR3 consists of 14 residues. CDR1 SGHTA and CDR2 FQGNSA come from the germline V gene. V was cut by 5 bases and J by 6 bases, with 11 bases left in between. This CDR3 is CASSLGTPNSPLHF. In nucleotides, the CDR3 is TGTGCCAGCAGCCTTGGGACCCCTAATTCACCCCTCCACTTT. Together with reference TRBV7-2 and TRBJ1-6, the CDR3 gives the full variable domain: GAGVSQSPSNKVTEKGKDVELRCDPISGHTALYWYRQSLGQGLEFLIYFQGNSAPDKSGLPSDRFSAERTGGSVSTLTIQRTQQEDSAVYLCASSLGTPNSPLHFGNGTRLTVT.

This clonotype was counted ten times or more. The chain uses TRBV11-2 and TRBJ2-1; D may be TRBD1 or TRBD2 (5 bases each). Germline V gene sequence: CDR1 SGHAT, CDR2 FQNNGV. The CDR3 spans 15 residues. Trimming pared 3 bases from V and 0 bases from J, leaving 9 bases between. CDR3 nucleotide sequence: TGTGCCAGCAGCTTGGGGGACCCCTCCTACAATGAGCAGTTCTTC. Protein sequence: CASSLGDPSYNEQFF.

A few counts support this clonotype. The chain joins TRBV20-1 to TRBJ1-1; 11 bases line up with TRBD1. The V and J ends lost 1 base and 3 bases, in that order; junction bases with no gene match: 1. Germline lookup yields CDR1 DFQATT and CDR2 SNEGSKA (reference sequence). This CDR3 region has 14 residues. The CDR3 here is CSARVDRGHTEAFF. The CDR3 DNA reads as TGCAGTGCTAGAGTGGACAGGGGGCACACTGAAGCTTTCTTT.

This clonotype was counted a few times. The CDR3 coding sequence is TGCAGCGTTGCTGGACAGGGCAATCAGCCCCAGCATTTT. Amino acid sequence: CSVAGQGNQPQHF. The V gene is TRBV29-1, the J gene TRBJ1-5, with 7 bases matching TRBD1. V gave up 4 bases and J gave up 2 bases; unmatched junction bases: 2. The CDR3 length is 13 residues. CDR1 SQVTM and CDR2 ANQGSEA come from the germline V gene.

There are a few counts of this clonotype. CDR3 nucleotides: TGTGCCAGCAGCTTAGGGGACAGGGGGCTTGTAGAGACCCAGTACTTC. It translates to CASSLGDRGLVETQYF. V and J are TRBV7-2 and TRBJ2-5, with 12 bases fitting TRBD1. The CDR3 loop spans 16 amino acids. The V gene's germline CDR1 is SGHTA and CDR2 FQGNSA. Germline trimming cut 1 base from V and 4 bases from J; bases unmatched to any gene: 4.